The 28 T cell receptor beta chains in this list originate from one sample, sequenced in a study of beta chain features in type 1 diabetes. Since all of the isolated RNA was reverse transcribed, expressed TCRB transcripts were what got sequenced. Only in-frame clones appear in the TCRdb table, and some are missing; sequencing was by immunoSEQ multiplex PCR. This sample has around 300,000 clones, with 14% found just once. Sequencing was performed on central memory CD4+ T cells from blood. The receptors derive from a young man in good health.

In its sample, this clone was seen a few times. The rearrangement links TRBV19 to TRBJ1-1; D may be TRBD1 (6 bases). Germline assignment: CDR1 LNHDA and CDR2 SQIVND (reference sequence). The ends were cut back, 6 bases at V and 5 bases at J, with 16 bases in the middle. The CDR3 has 14 amino acids. Here the CDR3 DNA reads TGTGCCAGTAGAAAGGACAGTGTCGGGACTGAAGCTTTCTTT. This encodes CASRKDSVGTEAFF.

About this clone itself: This sample also contains other DNA sequences that code for the same CDR3. V and J are TRBV5-6 and TRBJ1-2, with 7 nucleotides matching TRBD1. The V and J ends lost 2 bases and 0 bases, in that order; junction bases with no gene match: 1. The CDR3 loop spans 14 amino acids. In germline, CDR1 is SGHDT, CDR2 YYEEEE. This chain's CDR3 is CASSFGQANYGYTF. The CDR3, as DNA: TGTGCCAGCAGCTTCGGACAGGCTAACTATGGCTACACCTTC.

J is TRBJ2-1 and V is TRBV4-3; TRBD1 aligns across 9 bases. From germline, CDR1 is LGHNA and CDR2 YSLEER. This CDR3 comprises 17 residues. The V gene end was trimmed by 2 bases and the J gene end by 4 bases; junction bases not matched to a gene: 9. The CDR3 spells CASSQPKDRGWYNEQFF. CDR3 DNA: TGCGCCAGCAGCCAACCGAAGGACAGGGGATGGTACAATGAGCAGTTCTTC.

In this sample, this clone turned up many times. The chain couples TRBV7-8 to TRBJ2-3; 13 bases match TRBD2. The germline V gene has CDR1 SGHVS and CDR2 FQNEAQ. The junction had 6 bases not matched to a gene; V was cut back by 5 bases and J by 4 bases. The CDR3 runs to 16 residues. CDR3 protein: CASSNGLAGAPDTQYF. CDR3 in DNA: TGTGCCAGCAGCAACGGACTAGCGGGGGCTCCAGATACGCAGTATTTT.

This clone appeared a few times. The J gene is TRBJ1-2, the V gene TRBV7-2; 9 bases match TRBD1. The length of the CDR3 is 13 residues. From germline, CDR1 is SGHTA and CDR2 FQGNSA. The ends lost 5 bases at V and 8 bases at J; junction bases unmatched: 6. As DNA, the CDR3 is TGTGCCAGCAGCCTGGACAGGGGAGGAGGCTACACCTTC. It specifies CASSLDRGGGYTF.

Ten or more counts support this clone. This chain joins TRBV4-3 and TRBJ1-5, with a tentative D call TRBD1 (6 bases). The CDR3 consists of 15 residues. V shed 0 bases and J shed 9 bases, with 15 bases lying between them. Germline CDR1 LGHNA, CDR2 YSLEER. The chain's CDR3 is CASSQEAGAVGPQHF. CDR3 coding DNA: TGCGCCAGCAGCCAAGAGGCAGGGGCGGTGGGGCCCCAGCATTTT.

Comment on this clone: The germline gene is not matched at one end of the junction; a read error may be the cause. This same CDR3 is encoded by further DNA sequences in the sample. This chain joins TRBV6-5 and TRBJ2-2; D possibly corresponds to TRBD1 (6 bases). This CDR3 has 13 amino acids. Germline CDR1 MNHEY, CDR2 SVGAGI. The CDR3 reads CASSDRNTGELFF. CDR3 bases: TGTGCCAGCAGTGACAGGAACACCGGGGAGCTGTTCTTT.

V is TRBV29-1 and J is TRBJ2-7; tentatively, D is TRBD1 or TRBD2 (6 bases each). This CDR3 is 12 amino acids long. Per the germline V gene, CDR1 is SQVTM and CDR2 is ANQGSEA. Trimming left V 7 bases short and J 4 bases short, with 14 bases between. The CDR3 DNA follows: TGCAGCGCCTTTGGAGGGGGTTACGAGCAGTACTTC. Its protein is CSAFGGGYEQYF.

This clone was counted at least ten times. The rearrangement joins TRBV9 to TRBJ2-7, with D perhaps TRBD1 (5 bases). CDR1 is SGDLS, CDR2 YYNGEE, per germline. The CDR3 has 15 residues. V was shortened by 0 bases and J by 3 bases, with 13 bases between the two germline ends. The DNA of the CDR3 is TGTGCCAGCAGCGTAGGTTGGGGCGGCGGCTACGAGCAGTACTTC. This encodes CASSVGWGGGYEQYF.

This chain uses TRBV28 with TRBJ2-5; D uncertain. The CDR3 runs 13 residues. V gave up 5 bases and J gave up 4 bases, with 11 bases separating them. CDR1 MDHEN and CDR2 SYDVKM come from the germline V gene. The CDR3 nucleotides read TGTGCCAGCAGTCCCCCAGTGGGAGAGACCCAGTACTTC. Its translation is CASSPPVGETQYF.

The J gene is TRBJ2-1, the V gene TRBV5-4; D is possibly TRBD1 (6 bases). V was clipped by 3 bases and J by 6 bases, with 10 bases between them. Per germline, CDR1 SGHNT and CDR2 YYREEE (reference sequence). This CDR3 contains 13 residues. CDR3 sequence reads: CASSWDIVNEQFF. The CDR3 DNA is TGTGCCAGCAGCTGGGACATCGTCAATGAGCAGTTCTTC. The variable domain in full, with the rest retrieved from reference TRBV5-4 and TRBJ2-1, is ETGVTQSPTHLIKTRGQQVTLRCSSQSGHNTVSWYQQALGQGPQFIFQYYREEENGRGNFPPRFSGLQFPNYSSELNVNALELDDSALYLCASSWDIVNEQFFGPGTRLTVL.

The chain recombines TRBV7-2 with TRBJ2-2; 10 nucleotides match TRBD2. CDR1 and CDR2 from the germline V gene are SGHTA and FQGNSA. This CDR3 has 17 amino acids. The V and J ends lost 5 bases and 2 bases, in that order; junction bases with no gene match: 8. CDR3 protein: CASSRDGLAVNTGELFF. For the CDR3, the DNA is TGTGCCAGCAGCCGCGACGGACTAGCGGTAAACACCGGGGAGCTGTTTTTT.

J is TRBJ2-3 and V is TRBV29-1, with 10 bases fitting TRBD2. Per germline, CDR1 SQVTM and CDR2 ANQGSEA. The ends lost 3 bases at V and 0 bases at J; junction bases unmatched: 3. CDR3 length: 15 amino acids. For the CDR3, the DNA is TGCAGCGTTGACACTAGCGGGGTTAGCACAGATACGCAGTATTTT. Its translation: CSVDTSGVSTDTQYF.

The chain employs TRBV5-1 and TRBJ1-1; 7 bases line up with TRBD1. The CDR3 runs 16 residues. After removal of 4 bases from V and 0 bases from J, the junction contained 9 bases not matched to a gene. Per the germline V gene, CDR1 is SGHRS and CDR2 is YFSETQ. The CDR3 sequence is CASSPLSGTVNTEAFF. CDR3 bases: TGCGCCAGCAGCCCACTCTCCGGGACAGTGAACACTGAAGCTTTCTTT.

V is TRBV7-8 and J is TRBJ1-4, with D possibly TRBD1 on 6 matching bases. The V end lost 5 bases, the J end lost 5 bases, and 24 bases lay between the germline ends. The germline V gene has CDR1 SGHVS and CDR2 FQNEAQ. This CDR3 comprises 18 residues. CDR3: CASSAEYWGAQANEKLFF. Here the CDR3 DNA reads TGTGCCAGCAGCGCCGAATACTGGGGGGCCCAGGCAAATGAAAAACTGTTTTTT.

The chain couples TRBV1 to TRBJ1-1. TRBV1 is recorded as a pseudogene. This CDR3 region has 8 residues. CDR3 in DNA: TGCACCAGCGGTGAAGCTTTCTTT. Residues: CTSGEAFF.

In its sample, this clone was seen a few times. The genes are TRBV7-2 and TRBJ1-5, with D hard to call. Germline-derived CDR1 and CDR2 are SGHTA and FQGNSA. The CDR3 is 15 residues long. V was pared by 1 base and J by 5 bases, with 12 bases between. The CDR3: CASSLVVLIYQPQHF. The CDR3 DNA is TGTGCCAGCAGCTTAGTGGTTCTTATTTATCAGCCCCAGCATTTT.

The table lists this clone with a few counts. The chain uses TRBV27 and TRBJ1-5; D uncertain. V lost 3 bases to trimming and J lost 2 bases, with 8 bases between them. CDR3 size: 14 residues. Germline CDR1 is MNHEY and CDR2 is SMNVEV (reference sequence). The CDR3 loop reads CASSFGLGNQPQHF. The CDR3 DNA follows: TGTGCCAGCAGTTTCGGGCTTGGCAATCAGCCCCAGCATTTT.

This clone was recorded many times. The chain employs TRBV6-1 and TRBJ1-4, with 8 bases fitting TRBD1. The V gene's germline CDR1 is MNHNS and CDR2 SASEGT. Trimming at V came to 4 bases and at J to 5 bases, leaving 3 bases not matched to a gene. The CDR3 is 14 residues long. In nucleotides, the CDR3 is TGTGCCAGCAGTGTGGACAGGGCGAATGAAAAACTGTTTTTT. Its protein product is CASSVDRANEKLFF.

This clone was seen repeatedly, ten times or more. This chain uses TRBV6-6 with TRBJ2-7, with D possibly TRBD2 on 5 matching bases. The CDR3 extends over 11 amino acids. V was pared by 0 bases and J by 13 bases, with 10 bases between. Germline V CDR1 and CDR2: MNHNY, SVGAGI (reference sequence). The CDR3 spells CASSYSGSAYV. The CDR3 DNA reads as TGTGCCAGCAGTTACTCGGGGAGCGCCTACGTC.

This rearrangement joins TRBV6-5 to TRBJ1-2, with 8 bases matching TRBD1. CDR3 size: 14 residues. V lost 6 bases to trimming and J lost 6 bases; unmatched junction nucleotides: 9. Germline V gives CDR1 MNHEY, CDR2 SVGAGI. In DNA, the CDR3 is TGTGCCAGCAGCCCGGACAGGGCCATGAATGGCTACACCTTC. Translated, it gives CASSPDRAMNGYTF.

CDR3 in DNA: TGTGCCAGCAGCTTAGGGTCGGAGGCAGGGAGGGGCTATGGCTACACCTTC. Its protein product is CASSLGSEAGRGYGYTF. The genes are TRBV7-2 and TRBJ1-2; D perhaps matches TRBD1 (5 bases). Germline CDR1 and CDR2: SGHTA and FQGNSA. Trimming stripped 1 base from V and 4 bases from J, with 19 bases between. The CDR3 is 17 amino acids.

CDR3 nucleotides: TGTGCCAGCAGTTACTTTGGGTCGAAAGCTTTCTTT. Translated, it gives CASSYFGSKAFF. V is TRBV6-5 and J is TRBJ1-1; no clear D gene. The CDR3 sequence is 12 residues long. The germline V gene has CDR1 MNHEY and CDR2 SVGAGI. Trimming shortened V by 1 base and J by 9 bases, and 9 bases separated the two germline ends.

The chain carries TRBV23-1 and TRBJ2-7, with D perhaps TRBD2 (6 bases). TRBV23-1 carries the ORF label, with uncertain function. The CDR3 loop spans 14 amino acids. V gave up 6 bases and J gave up 4 bases, with 16 bases separating them. The CDR3 DNA follows: TGCGCCAGCAGCTCTAACGGGGGTGCATACGAGCAGTACTTC. Encoded protein: CASSSNGGAYEQYF.

This clone was found a few times. The rearrangement links TRBV19 to TRBJ1-5, with a weak D call TRBD1 (6 bases). Trimming removed 6 bases from V and 2 bases from J, with 17 bases in between. CDR1 and CDR2 from the germline V gene are LNHDA and SQIVND (reference sequence). The CDR3 extends over 16 amino acids. CDR3 sequence (DNA): TGTGCCAGTAGCCTCTCAGGGGCTGGACGCAATCAGCCCCAGCATTTT. Protein product: CASSLSGAGRNQPQHF. The variable domain in full, completed from reference TRBV19 and TRBJ1-5, reads DGGITQSPKYLFRKEGQNVTLSCEQNLNHDAMYWYRQDPGQGLRLIYYSQIVNDFQKGDIAEGYSVSREKKESFPLTVTSAQKNPTAFYLCASSLSGAGRNQPQHFGDGTRLSIL.

The chain recombines TRBV9 with TRBJ1-6; 7 bases map to TRBD1. V was pared by 5 bases and J by 1 base, with 3 bases of the junction left unmatched. Looked up from germline, CDR1 is SGDLS and CDR2 is YYNGEE. The CDR3 consists of 15 residues. Here the CDR3 reads CASSDRVSYNSPLHF. In DNA, the CDR3 is TGTGCCAGCAGTGACAGGGTTTCCTATAATTCACCCCTCCACTTT.

This clone showed up just a few times. The chain has TRBV5-1 and TRBJ2-5, with D tentatively TRBD1 or TRBD2 (5 bases each). The closer fit of TRBJ2-7 to the DNA end suggests the J call may be wrong. The CDR3 covers 14 residues. Germline V lookup: CDR1 SGHRS, CDR2 YFSETQ. The CDR3 is CASSHTGTDYEQYF. CDR3 sequence (DNA): TGCGCCAGCAGCCATACCGGGACCGATTACGAGCAGTACTTC.

This clone was found a few times. The genes are TRBV6-1 and TRBJ2-7; 11 bases map to TRBD1. CDR1 and CDR2 (germline): MNHNS, SASEGT. V dropped 4 bases and J dropped 3; count of bases not matched to a gene: 2. CDR3 length: 14 residues. The CDR3 DNA follows: TGTGCCAGCAGTGCCGGGACAGGGGGCTACGAGCAGTACTTC. Protein: CASSAGTGGYEQYF.